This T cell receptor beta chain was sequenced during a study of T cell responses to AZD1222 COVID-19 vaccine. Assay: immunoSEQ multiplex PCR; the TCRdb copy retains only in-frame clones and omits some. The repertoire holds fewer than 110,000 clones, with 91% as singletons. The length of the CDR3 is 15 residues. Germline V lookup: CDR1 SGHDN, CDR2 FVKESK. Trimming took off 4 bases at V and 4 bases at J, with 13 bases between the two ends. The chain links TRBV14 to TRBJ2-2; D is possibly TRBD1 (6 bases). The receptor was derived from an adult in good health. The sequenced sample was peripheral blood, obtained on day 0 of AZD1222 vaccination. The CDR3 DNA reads TGTGCCAGCAGCCTCAGGGGTTCCGGCACCGGGGAGCTGTTTTTT. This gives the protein CASSLRGSGTGELFF.